The 27 T cell receptor beta chains below come from one sample, sequenced in a study of Ad26.COV2.S vaccination and SARS-CoV-2 variants (dated by TCRdb to the early 2020s). Reading the label with the study, this specimen's time point is: individuals recovered from natural SARS-CoV-2 infection. Receptor libraries were prepared by the immunoSEQ multiplex PCR assay. Imported from immuneACCESS, the table was reduced by TCRdb to in-frame sequences with V and J called. These copies leave out some clones; in studies compared against another copy, an unresolved V gene accounts for under half, and the cause of the remainder is not known. The sample table shows roughly 100,000 clones, and roughly 80% are seen once. The ten largest clones add up to roughly 17% of the sample. The material sequenced was peripheral blood, taken after recovery from COVID-19. These receptors were taken from a human donor who had recovered from COVID-19.

The CDR3 here is CASSQIDMGFTSGNTIYF. The CDR3 nucleotides are TGCGCCAGCAGCCAAATCGATATGGGGTTTACCTCTGGAAACACCATATATTTT. This chain links TRBV4-1 with TRBJ1-3; D gene unclear. This CDR3 is 18 amino acids long. Germline CDR1 MGHRA, CDR2 YSYEKL. V lost 2 bases and J lost 0, with 17 bases in between.

The rearrangement links TRBV6-5 to TRBJ1-5; 7 nucleotides line up with TRBD1. Germline V lookup: CDR1 MNHEY, CDR2 SVGAGI. Losses at the gene ends were 6 bases for V and 2 bases for J; bases not matched to a gene: 7. This CDR3 comprises 15 residues. In nucleotides, the CDR3 is TGTGCCAGCAGGTCAACAGGGGCAGGCAATCAGCCCCAGCATTTT. Translated: CASRSTGAGNQPQHF.

The chain couples TRBV7-2 to TRBJ2-3; D is possibly TRBD2 (7 bases). Between the trimmed V and J ends, which lost 1 base and 3 bases, there was a span of 14 bases. Germline CDR1 and CDR2: SGHTA and FQGNSA. CDR3 size: 16 residues. The CDR3 DNA sequence: TGTGCCAGCAGCTTAGAAGGGGGGGGCGTGACAGATACGCAGTATTTT. Its translation: CASSLEGGGVTDTQYF.

The V gene is TRBV10-3, the J gene TRBJ2-7, with TRBD1 matching over 7 bases. CDR1 and CDR2 (germline): ENHRY, SYGVKD. V lost 9 bases and J lost 9; bases outside the gene matches: 14. The CDR3 contains 13 residues. Written as DNA, the CDR3 is TGTGCCATAAGTAGGGGGCGCGAAACGGGGCAGTACTTC. This translates into CAISRGRETGQYF.

The CDR3: CASSTAVDLETQYF. The CDR3, as DNA: TGTGCCAGTAGTACCGCCGTGGATCTGGAGACCCAGTACTTC. The chain links TRBV19 to TRBJ2-5; D is ambiguous. Germline V gene lookup returns CDR1 LNHDA and CDR2 SQIVND (reference sequence). This CDR3 region has 14 residues. Trimming pared 4 bases from V and 5 bases from J, leaving 14 bases between.

The chain carries TRBV5-1 and TRBJ2-3; 14 nucleotides match TRBD2. This CDR3 contains 19 residues. V lost 4 bases to trimming and J lost 8 bases; unmatched junction nucleotides: 18. Germline loops: CDR1 SGHRS, CDR2 YFSETQ. The CDR3, as DNA: TGCGCCAGCAGCAGCCCACCGGGACTAGCGGGGGCCCCTTCCCCTACGCAGTATTTT. This sequence encodes CASSSPPGLAGAPSPTQYF.

The rearrangement uses TRBV7-9 and TRBJ1-3; 10 nucleotides line up with TRBD1. The junction had 6 bases not matched to a gene; V was cut back by 4 bases and J by 0 bases. Germline V lookup: CDR1 SEHNR, CDR2 FQNEAQ (reference sequence). The CDR3 covers 17 residues. CDR3 amino acids: CASSYRDRGFSGNTIYF. CDR3 nucleotides: TGTGCCAGCAGCTATAGGGACAGGGGATTCTCTGGAAACACCATATATTTT.

The table lists this clone with a few counts. The chain combines TRBV3-1 (or the pseudogene TRBV3-2) with TRBJ1-2; D is unresolved. Germline CDR1 and CDR2: LGHDT and YNNKEL (reference sequence). The CDR3 runs 11 residues. V was cut by 1 base and J by 7 bases, with 4 bases left in between. As DNA, the CDR3 is TGTGCCAGCAGCCAAGGAGGTGGCTACACCTTC. The encoded protein is CASSQGGGYTF.

The chain joins TRBV29-1 to TRBJ1-5; 8 nucleotides align to TRBD1. Germline V gives CDR1 SQVTM, CDR2 ANQGSEA. The CDR3 loop spans 14 amino acids. V lost 4 bases, J lost 4 bases, and 6 bases stayed unmatched. In DNA form, the CDR3 reads TGCAGCGTTGTAGCAGGGGGCCTAAATCAGCCCCAGCATTTT. Its translation: CSVVAGGLNQPQHF. The whole variable domain, remainder taken from reference TRBV29-1 and TRBJ1-5, is SAVISQKPSRDICQRGTSLTIQCQVDSQVTMMFWYRQQPGQSLTLIATANQGSEATYESGFVIDKFPISRPNLTFSTLTVSNMSPEDSSIYLCSVVAGGLNQPQHFGDGTRLSIL.

This clone was seen more than once but under ten times. V usage is TRBV27 and J usage is TRBJ1-5, with D unresolved. Germline CDR1 is MNHEY and CDR2 is SMNVEV (reference sequence). V was pared by 3 bases and J by 5 bases, with 17 bases between. CDR3 size: 16 residues. The CDR3 here is CASSFSDTGRDQPQHF. The DNA for the CDR3 is TGTGCCAGCAGTTTCTCCGACACCGGACGTGATCAGCCCCAGCATTTT.

This sequence joins TRBV9 and TRBJ1-1; no reliable D call. CDR1 and CDR2 (germline): SGDLS, YYNGEE. V was pared by 1 base and J by 1 base, with 8 bases between. This CDR3 contains 14 residues. The CDR3 reads CASSVSRENTEAFF. The CDR3 bases are TGTGCCAGCAGCGTATCGAGAGAGAACACTGAAGCTTTCTTT.

This clone turned up a few times. The V call is TRBV27, the J call TRBJ1-5; TRBD1 is a possible D gene (5 bases). This CDR3 comprises 18 residues. Trimming pared 3 bases from V and 4 bases from J, leaving 22 bases between. Germline V gene data show CDR1 as MNHEY and CDR2 as SMNVEV (reference sequence). This CDR3 reads CASSFSPPRVKSNQPQHF. In DNA, the CDR3 is TGTGCCAGCAGTTTTTCCCCTCCCAGGGTTAAGTCAAATCAGCCCCAGCATTTT.

The chain couples TRBV27 to TRBJ1-4, with D perhaps TRBD1 (5 bases). CDR3 length: 15 amino acids. The V end was cut by 4 bases, the J end by 8 bases, with 17 bases between. The germline V gene has CDR1 MNHEY and CDR2 SMNVEV (reference sequence). CDR3 DNA sequence: TGTGCCAGCAGTTCCTCAGGGTTATTTAGGGAAAAACTGTTTTTT. It yields the protein CASSSSGLFREKLFF.

The chain has TRBV6-5 and TRBJ1-1; no clear D gene. Germline V gene lookup returns CDR1 MNHEY and CDR2 SVGAGI. V lost 7 bases to trimming and J lost 2 bases, with 14 bases between them. The CDR3 consists of 14 residues. Here the CDR3 DNA reads TGTGCCAGCACTTGGGAACACACTAACACTGAAGCTTTCTTT. This translates into CASTWEHTNTEAFF.

V usage is TRBV5-1 and J usage is TRBJ1-1, with a tentative D call TRBD1 (6 bases). V gave up 0 bases and J gave up 5 bases, with 20 bases separating them. The V gene's germline CDR1 is SGHRS and CDR2 YFSETQ. The CDR3 loop spans 17 amino acids. CDR3 in amino acids: CASSLEGQPLATTEAFF. DNA of the CDR3: TGCGCCAGCAGCTTGGAAGGACAGCCATTGGCGACGACTGAAGCTTTCTTT.

V and J are TRBV7-9 and TRBJ2-4; D is perhaps TRBD1 or TRBD2 (5 bases each). Germline V lookup: CDR1 SEHNR, CDR2 FQNEAQ (reference sequence). This CDR3 spans 14 amino acids. V was shortened by 1 base and J by 6 bases, with 10 bases between the two germline ends. CDR3 sequence reads: CASSLGRAGNIQYF. CDR3 nucleotides: TGTGCCAGCAGCTTAGGCAGGGCGGGAAACATTCAGTACTTC.

There are a few counts of this clone. The chain recombines TRBV6-5 with TRBJ1-2; unclear D gene. Germline V lookup: CDR1 MNHEY, CDR2 SVGAGI. The CDR3 length is 11 residues. Between the trimmed V and J ends, which lost 6 bases and 4 bases, there was a span of 6 bases. The CDR3 nucleotides read TGTGCCAGCAGGGCAGCCTATGGCTACACCTTC. As protein: CASRAAYGYTF.

Here the CDR3 DNA reads TGCGCCAGCAGTACAGGGGAGCGGTATGGCTACACCTTC. Translated: CASSTGERYGYTF. The genes are TRBV5-1 and TRBJ1-2; 7 bases fit TRBD1. This CDR3 contains 13 residues. Losses at the gene ends were 5 bases for V and 5 bases for J; bases not matched to a gene: 6. CDR1 and CDR2 from the germline V gene are SGHRS and YFSETQ.

The chain couples TRBV4-2 to TRBJ1-5; the D gene is possibly TRBD1 (5 bases). Trimming removed 3 bases at V and 1 base at J, with 10 bases between. CDR3 length equals 15 residues. The germline V gene has CDR1 LGHNA and CDR2 YNFKEQ. The CDR3 is CASSQVGDSNQPQHF. CDR3 coding DNA: TGTGCCAGCAGCCAGGTGGGGGACAGCAATCAGCCCCAGCATTTT.

This clone was seen more than once but under ten times. The genes are TRBV14 and TRBJ1-6; D call uncertain. The V end was cut by 3 bases, the J end by 9 bases, with 6 bases between. There are 12 residues in the CDR3. CDR1 and CDR2 (germline): SGHDN, FVKESK. CDR3 bases: TGTGCCAGCAGCCAGGGGTTTTCACCCCTCCACTTT. Translated, it gives CASSQGFSPLHF.

The chain employs TRBV7-3 and TRBJ2-7; the D is unclear. Per germline, CDR1 SGHTA and CDR2 FQGTGA. The CDR3 contains 13 residues. Deletions cut 7 bases from V and 6 bases from J, with 16 bases between. The CDR3: CASNFPPASEQYF. In nucleotides, the CDR3 is TGTGCCAGCAACTTCCCCCCCGCTAGCGAGCAGTACTTC.

The chain is built from TRBV7-7 and TRBJ1-2; 9 bases map to TRBD1. Germline V gene lookup returns CDR1 SSHAT and CDR2 FNYEAQ (reference sequence). With 5 bases clipped from V and 8 bases from J, the junction kept 9 bases outside the gene matches. This CDR3 comprises 14 residues. The CDR3 protein is CASSTEDRGGGYTF. CDR3 nucleotides: TGTGCCAGCAGCACAGAGGACAGGGGAGGAGGCTACACCTTC. The full variable domain, with the rest looked up from reference TRBV7-7 and TRBJ1-2, is GAGVSQSPRYKVTKRGQDVTLRCDPISSHATLYWYQQALGQGPEFLTYFNYEAQPDKSGLPSDRFSAERPEGSISTLTIQRTEQRDSAMYRCASSTEDRGGGYTFGSGTRLTVV.

This chain uses TRBV3-1 (or the pseudogene TRBV3-2) with TRBJ1-2, with D possibly matching TRBD1 (5 bases). The V end lost 0 bases, the J end lost 7 bases, and 15 bases lay between the germline ends. The germline CDR1 and CDR2 sequences are LGHDT and YNNKEL (reference sequence). The CDR3 runs 15 residues. The DNA for the CDR3 is TGTGCCAGCAGCCAAGACGGGACCGGCGGGGTTGGCTACACCTTC. Translating it yields CASSQDGTGGVGYTF.

The J gene is TRBJ2-1, the V gene TRBV5-1; 9 positions match TRBD2. CDR1 and CDR2 (germline): SGHRS, YFSETQ. V lost 3 bases and J lost 5; bases outside the gene matches: 6. The CDR3 loop spans 15 amino acids. Written as DNA, the CDR3 is TGCGCCAGCAGCTCGCTCGGCGGGGGGGACAATGAGCAGTTCTTC. Its protein product is CASSSLGGGDNEQFF.

This chain links TRBV19 with TRBJ2-7; possibly TRBD1 for D (5 bases). This CDR3 is built from 13 residues. V lost 6 bases, J lost 5 bases, and 14 bases lay in between. In germline, CDR1 is LNHDA, CDR2 SQIVND (reference sequence). The CDR3 region has the DNA TGTGCCAGTAGCCTGGCTAGGGGTGACGAGCAGTACTTC. Residues: CASSLARGDEQYF.

This clone was recorded at least ten times. This chain links TRBV7-2 with TRBJ1-5, with TRBD1 matching 8 bases. The germline gives CDR1 SGHTA, CDR2 FQGNSA. The CDR3 is made up of 14 amino acids. The J segment lost 7 bases and the V segment lost 3 bases, leaving 5 bases of the junction unmatched. The CDR3 here is CASSFGTGGQPQHF. DNA for the CDR3: TGTGCCAGCAGCTTTGGGACAGGAGGGCAGCCCCAGCATTTT.

This chain connects TRBV18 to TRBJ2-1, with 11 bases matching TRBD2. CDR3 length: 14 residues. Germline values: CDR1 KGHSH, CDR2 LQKENI. V trimming: 3 bases; J trimming: 12 bases; junction bases outside the gene matches: 7. The CDR3 sequence is CASSPPSGGKRQFF. CDR3 coding DNA: TGTGCCAGCTCACCTCCTAGCGGGGGGAAACGGCAGTTCTTC.